This TCR beta chain is from a study of blood T cell repertoires in COVID-19. About the research overall: The samples span acute and convalescent COVID-19 from the United States, Italy and Spain. PBMCs, B-cell-depleted T cells, or T cells provided the cDNA or gDNA that made up the material.

In the original processing: For nucleated cells, counts were estimated from reference gene primer amplification. Clones were read by immunoSEQ multiplex PCR, and TCRdb kept only the in-frame ones, dropping some. The DNA was the basis for D and trimming; V, J and clone size are from that table. The data contain fewer than 250,000 clones, about 85% of them seen just once; the ten biggest clones take up around 0.97%. CDR1 and CDR2 from the germline V gene are SGHRS and YFSETQ. V was pared by 4 bases and J by 3 bases, with 4 bases between. The CDR3 length is 12 residues. This receptor was taken from a man aged 40-50 years with acute or convalescent COVID-19. The specimen was peripheral blood. The chain is built from TRBV5-1 and TRBJ2-2; no reliable D call. CDR3 DNA sequence: TGCGCCAGCAGCCCCTACACCGGGGAGCTGTTTTTT. It codes for CASSPYTGELFF.